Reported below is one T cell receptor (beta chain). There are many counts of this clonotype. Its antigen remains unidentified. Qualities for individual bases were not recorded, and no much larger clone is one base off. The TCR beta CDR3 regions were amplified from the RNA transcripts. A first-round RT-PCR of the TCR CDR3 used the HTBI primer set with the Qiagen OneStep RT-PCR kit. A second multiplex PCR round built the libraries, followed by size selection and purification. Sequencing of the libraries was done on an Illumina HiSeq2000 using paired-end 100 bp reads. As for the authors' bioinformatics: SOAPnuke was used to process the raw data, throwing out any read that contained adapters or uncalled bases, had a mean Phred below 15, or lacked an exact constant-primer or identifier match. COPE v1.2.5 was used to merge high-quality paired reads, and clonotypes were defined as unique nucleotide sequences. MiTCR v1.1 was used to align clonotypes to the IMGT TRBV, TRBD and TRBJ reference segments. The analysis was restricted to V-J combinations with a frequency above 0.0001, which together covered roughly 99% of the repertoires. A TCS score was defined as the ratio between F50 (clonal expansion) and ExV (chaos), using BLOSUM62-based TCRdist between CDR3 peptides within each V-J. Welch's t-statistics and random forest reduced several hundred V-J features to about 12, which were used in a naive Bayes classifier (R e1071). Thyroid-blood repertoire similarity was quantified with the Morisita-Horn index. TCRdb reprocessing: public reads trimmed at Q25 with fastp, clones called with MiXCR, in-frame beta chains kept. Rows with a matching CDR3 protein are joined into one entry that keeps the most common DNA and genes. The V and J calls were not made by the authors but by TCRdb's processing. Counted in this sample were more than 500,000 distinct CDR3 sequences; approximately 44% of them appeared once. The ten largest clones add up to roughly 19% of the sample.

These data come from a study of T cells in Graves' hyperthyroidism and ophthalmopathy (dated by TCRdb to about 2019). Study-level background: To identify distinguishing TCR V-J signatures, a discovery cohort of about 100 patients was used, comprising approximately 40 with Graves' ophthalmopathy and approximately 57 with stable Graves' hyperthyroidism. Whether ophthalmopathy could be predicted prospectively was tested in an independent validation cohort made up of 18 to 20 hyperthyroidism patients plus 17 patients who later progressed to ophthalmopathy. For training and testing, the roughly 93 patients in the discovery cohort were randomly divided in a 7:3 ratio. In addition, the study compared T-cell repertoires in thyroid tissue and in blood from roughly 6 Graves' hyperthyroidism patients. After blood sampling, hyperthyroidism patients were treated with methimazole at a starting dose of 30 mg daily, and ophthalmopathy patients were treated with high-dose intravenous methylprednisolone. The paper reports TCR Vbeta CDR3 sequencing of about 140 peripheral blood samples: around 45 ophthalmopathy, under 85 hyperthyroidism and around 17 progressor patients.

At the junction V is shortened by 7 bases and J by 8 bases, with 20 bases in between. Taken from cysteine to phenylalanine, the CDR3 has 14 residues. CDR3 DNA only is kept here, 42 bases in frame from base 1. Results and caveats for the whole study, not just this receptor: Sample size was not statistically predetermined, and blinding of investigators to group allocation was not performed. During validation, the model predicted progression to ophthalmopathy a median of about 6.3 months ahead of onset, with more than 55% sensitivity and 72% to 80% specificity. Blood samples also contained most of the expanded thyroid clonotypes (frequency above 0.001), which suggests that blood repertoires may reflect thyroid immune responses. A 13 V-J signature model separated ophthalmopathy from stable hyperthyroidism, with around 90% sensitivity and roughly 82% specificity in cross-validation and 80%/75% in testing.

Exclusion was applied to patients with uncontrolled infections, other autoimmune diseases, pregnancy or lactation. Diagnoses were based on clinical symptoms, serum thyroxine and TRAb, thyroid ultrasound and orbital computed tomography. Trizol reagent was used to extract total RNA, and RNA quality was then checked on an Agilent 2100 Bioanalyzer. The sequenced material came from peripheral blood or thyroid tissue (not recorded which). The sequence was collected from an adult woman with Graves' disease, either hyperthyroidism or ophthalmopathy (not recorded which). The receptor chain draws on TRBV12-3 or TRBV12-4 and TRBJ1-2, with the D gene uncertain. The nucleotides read TGTGCCAGCACCTTAGGTGTGGGCGGGAGGGGCTACACCTTC. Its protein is CASTLGVGGRGYTF.